Below, 3 T cell receptor beta chains from the same sample are listed, as sequenced in a study of T cells in Graves' hyperthyroidism and ophthalmopathy. Template material for amplifying TCR beta CDR3 regions consisted of RNA transcripts. When the TCR CDR3 underwent first-round RT-PCR, the HTBI primer set was used. TCRdb fed the multiplex PCR reads into MiXCR, producing one record per CDR3 protein. Found here are 500,000 to 750,000 distinct CDR3 sequences, around 45% of them singletons; the top ten hold more than 7%. Sequenced input: peripheral blood or thyroid tissue (not recorded which). Receptors were obtained from a woman between 18 and 29 years old with Graves' hyperthyroidism.

Regarding this clonotype: A much larger clone lies a single base off, so this may be a read error. V usage is TRBV3-1 and J usage is TRBJ1-2; D not resolved. CDR1 and CDR2 (germline): LGHDT, YNNKEL (reference sequence). Trimming removed 2 bases at V and 10 bases at J, with 11 bases between. The CDR3 consists of 12 residues. This CDR3 is CASSQRRGNYTF. CDR3 in DNA: TGTGCCAGCAGCCAAAGACGGGGAAACTACACCTTC.

Comment on this clonotype: One junction end disagrees with the germline gene, perhaps due to a read error. CDR3 sequence (DNA): TGTGCCGGCAGCCTAGGTGGAGGGTTGGGTGAAGCTTTCTTT. It is translated as CAGSLGGGLGEAFF. This chain uses TRBV7-2 with TRBJ1-1; D unclear. CDR1 is SGHTA and CDR2 is FQGNSA in the germline V gene. The CDR3 runs to 14 residues.

V gene TRBV11-1 combines with J gene TRBJ2-5; D remains unclear. The germline V and J ends were trimmed by 4 bases and 4 bases, with 13 bases remaining between them. CDR1 SGHAT and CDR2 FQDESV come from the germline V gene (reference sequence). This CDR3 comprises 14 residues. CDR3 loop: CASSSPAGVETQYF. CDR3 DNA sequence: TGTGCCAGCAGCTCCCCGGCAGGAGTAGAGACCCAGTACTTC.